A single sample gave rise to the 15 T cell receptor beta chains below, sequenced in a study of OX40 agonist ivuxolimab in advanced cancers. Profiled with immunoSEQ multiplex PCR; TCRdb holds only in-frame clones, not every one. The sample includes roughly 12,000 clones, around 84% of them seen just once. This material consisted of CD4+ or CD8+ T cells sorted from blood, taken in a trial of the OX40 agonist ivuxolimab. These receptors all stem from an adult with an advanced solid tumor such as melanoma, head and neck, liver or kidney cancer.

The chain uses TRBV4-2 and TRBJ1-1, with D maybe TRBD1 (5 bases). The germline V and J ends were trimmed by 0 bases and 0 bases, with 8 bases remaining between them. This CDR3 comprises 15 residues. Germline V gene data show CDR1 as LGHNA and CDR2 as YNFKEQ. CDR3 loop: CASSQEAGMNTEAFF. The CDR3 nucleotides read TGTGCCAGCAGCCAAGAGGCAGGGATGAACACTGAAGCTTTCTTT.

This clone was counted a single time. CDR3 region: CASSLGVDNTGELFF. The CDR3 DNA is TGTGCCAGCAGCTTGGGGGTGGACAACACCGGGGAGCTGTTTTTT. V gene TRBV5-5 combines with J gene TRBJ2-2; D uncertain. This CDR3 is 15 amino acids long. Germline V gives CDR1 SGHKS, CDR2 YYEKEE (reference sequence). Trimming removed 0 bases at V and 2 bases at J, with 8 bases between.

The chain is built from TRBV6-5 and TRBJ2-1; D possibly uses TRBD1 or TRBD2 (5 bases each). V lost 6 bases, J lost 10 bases, and 19 bases lay in between. CDR3 length equals 14 residues. Germline V CDR1 and CDR2: MNHEY, SVGAGI. This CDR3 reads CASRSGTSHGEQFF. The CDR3 coding sequence is TGTGCCAGCAGGTCCGGGACGTCCCACGGAGAGCAGTTCTTC.

V usage is TRBV8-2 and J usage is TRBJ2-6. TRBV8-2 is noted as a pseudogene. There are 16 residues in the CDR3. CDR3 DNA sequence: TGTGGCAAACTGGGTATAACACAAAGTCGGGCCAACGTCCTGACTTTC. Translation gives CGKLGITQSRANVLTF.

The chain has TRBV29-1 and TRBJ1-1; a possible D gene is TRBD1 (5 bases). This CDR3 region has 10 residues. CDR1 is SQVTM and CDR2 is ANQGSEA in the germline V gene. Trimming cost V 6 bases and J 9 bases, with 11 bases left between them. DNA for the CDR3: TGCAGCGTGGTGGGACGGAAAGCTTTCTTT. This sequence encodes CSVVGRKAFF.

This clone was seen just once. The J gene is TRBJ2-2, the V gene TRBV9; 8 nucleotides align to TRBD2. V lost 0 bases to trimming and J lost 8 bases; unmatched junction nucleotides: 9. Germline V gene data show CDR1 as SGDLS and CDR2 as YYNGEE. CDR3 length equals 16 residues. The CDR3 DNA sequence: TGTGCCAGCAGCGTAGGTAGCGGGGAGCTGGCAGGGGAGCTGTTTTTT. It codes for CASSVGSGELAGELFF.

The genes are TRBV5-3 and TRBJ2-1, with 12 positions matching TRBD2. TRBV5-3 is designated an ORF whose function remains uncertain. The CDR3 loop spans 15 amino acids. V lost 8 bases and J lost 8; bases outside the gene matches: 11. CDR3 residues: CASSLTSGGGYEQFF. CDR3 in DNA: TGTGCCAGCAGCCTGACTAGCGGGGGAGGGTATGAGCAGTTCTTC.

V gene TRBV25-1 combines with J gene TRBJ2-1, with 12 bases that match TRBD2. Germline V gives CDR1 MGHDK, CDR2 SYGVNS. Trimming took 4 bases from V and 8 from J; bases not matched to a gene: 9. The length of the CDR3 is 16 residues. This chain's CDR3 is CASSGLAGGRGYEQFF. The CDR3 nucleotides are TGTGCCAGCAGTGGCCTAGCGGGGGGGCGAGGGTATGAGCAGTTCTTC.

This clone was seen only once. The J gene is TRBJ1-1, the V gene TRBV6-5, with D possibly being TRBD1 (5 bases). The V gene lost 4 bases and the J gene lost 4 bases, with 16 bases spanning the gap. This CDR3 is 15 amino acids long. Germline CDR1 MNHEY, CDR2 SVGAGI. The CDR3 region is CASSSSTEGSTEAFF. The CDR3 DNA sequence: TGTGCCAGCAGTTCCTCGACAGAGGGGAGCACTGAAGCTTTCTTT.

This clone occurred a few times. The chain carries TRBV6-1 and TRBJ2-7; D may be TRBD1 or TRBD2 (5 bases each). V lost 8 bases and J 4 bases, leaving 12 bases between the germline ends. There are 12 residues in the CDR3. Looked up from germline, CDR1 is MNHNS and CDR2 is SASEGT. CDR3 loop: CASLGEVYEQYF. CDR3 sequence (DNA): TGTGCCAGCCTGGGGGAAGTTTACGAGCAGTACTTC.

The chain recombines TRBV5-4 with TRBJ2-2; unclear D gene. CDR1 is SGHNT and CDR2 is YYREEE in the germline V gene (reference sequence). The V gene lost 5 bases and the J gene lost 3 bases, with 11 bases spanning the gap. The CDR3 consists of 14 residues. The CDR3 nucleotides are TGTGCCAGCAGTCGCCCCACGGACACCGGGGAGCTGTTTTTT. Protein: CASSRPTDTGELFF.

The gene calls are TRBV7-1 and TRBJ1-1; D is undetermined. TRBV7-1 is classed as an ORF, of uncertain function. The V and J ends lost 6 bases and 5 bases respectively, with 13 bases between them. The CDR3 has 13 amino acids. The CDR3 loop reads CASSRELGTEAFF. The DNA for the CDR3 is TGTGCCAGCAGTCGGGAGCTAGGAACTGAAGCTTTCTTT.

The V and J genes are TRBV6-1 and TRBJ2-7; 8 nucleotides match TRBD1. CDR1 is MNHNS, CDR2 SASEGT, per germline. Trimming took 4 bases from V and 2 from J; bases not matched to a gene: 4. The CDR3 runs 14 residues. The CDR3 loop is CASSAATGAYEQYF. The CDR3 bases are TGTGCCAGCAGTGCAGCGACAGGGGCCTACGAGCAGTACTTC.

This sequence joins TRBV18 and TRBJ2-2; the D gene is possibly TRBD2 (5 bases). Between the trimmed V and J ends, which lost 3 bases and 6 bases, there was a span of 11 bases. Germline-derived CDR1 and CDR2 are KGHSH and LQKENI. The CDR3 contains 14 residues. The CDR3 sequence is CASSPRDSPGELFF. The CDR3 nucleotides are TGTGCCAGCTCACCTCGGGATTCCCCCGGGGAGCTGTTTTTT.

The rearrangement uses TRBV19 and TRBJ1-6; 9 nucleotides align to TRBD1. Trimming cost V 6 bases and J 5 bases; bases outside gene matches: 5. The CDR3 contains 15 residues. Germline V lookup: CDR1 LNHDA, CDR2 SQIVND (reference sequence). CDR3 protein: CASSPGTGNNSPLHF. The CDR3 DNA reads TGTGCCAGTAGCCCCGGGACAGGGAATAATTCACCCCTCCACTTT.